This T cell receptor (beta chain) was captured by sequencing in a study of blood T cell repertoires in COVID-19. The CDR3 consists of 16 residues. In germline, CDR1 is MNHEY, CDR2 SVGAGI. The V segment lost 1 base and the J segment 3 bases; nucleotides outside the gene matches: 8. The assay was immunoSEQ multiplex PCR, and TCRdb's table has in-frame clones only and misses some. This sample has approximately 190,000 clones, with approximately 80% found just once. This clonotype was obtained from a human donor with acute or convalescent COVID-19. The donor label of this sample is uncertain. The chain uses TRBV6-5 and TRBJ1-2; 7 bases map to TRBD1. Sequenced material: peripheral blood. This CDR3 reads CASSYFHTGEYYGYTF. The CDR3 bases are TGTGCCAGCAGTTACTTTCACACAGGGGAGTACTATGGCTACACCTTC.